The 19 T cell receptor beta chains below come from one sample, sequenced in a study of blood T cell repertoires in COVID-19. Profiling relied on immunoSEQ multiplex PCR, and the TCRdb table lists in-frame clones only, not all of them. Of more than 100,000 clones in the sample, roughly four fifths were seen once. Source material: PBMCs or T cells enriched from blood (not recorded which). These receptors originate from a man aged 35-49 years with acute COVID-19.

This rearrangement joins TRBV2 to TRBJ2-2; TRBD2 matches 9 bases. Germline values: CDR1 SNHLY, CDR2 FYNNEI. The junction had 5 bases not matched to a gene; V was cut back by 2 bases and J by 1 base. The CDR3 consists of 17 residues. Here the CDR3 reads CASSEISLAGNTGELFF. The CDR3 region has the DNA TGTGCCAGCAGTGAAATTTCACTAGCGGGGAACACCGGGGAGCTGTTTTTT.

The V and J genes are TRBV19 and TRBJ2-3, with D possibly being TRBD2 (7 bases). V lost 3 bases to trimming and J lost 4 bases, with 20 bases between them. This CDR3 spans 17 amino acids. Germline CDR1 is LNHDA and CDR2 is SQIVND (reference sequence). The CDR3 loop reads CASSMSPGGFVADTQYF. The CDR3 nucleotides read TGTGCCAGTAGTATGTCGCCGGGGGGCTTCGTCGCAGATACGCAGTATTTT. The variable domain in full, completed from reference TRBV19 and TRBJ2-3, reads DGGITQSPKYLFRKEGQNVTLSCEQNLNHDAMYWYRQDPGQGLRLIYYSQIVNDFQKGDIAEGYSVSREKKESFPLTVTSAQKNPTAFYLCASSMSPGGFVADTQYFGPGTRLTVL.

The chain links TRBV7-8 to TRBJ1-1; 8 bases agree with TRBD1. The germline V gene has CDR1 SGHVS and CDR2 FQNEAQ. J gave up 5 bases and V 5 bases, and 10 bases lay outside the gene matches. This CDR3 is 15 amino acids long. CDR3 coding DNA: TGTGCCAGCAGCCTCCCTCCGGACAGGGCGACTGAAGCTTTCTTT. Translation: CASSLPPDRATEAFF.

V is TRBV5-4 and J is TRBJ2-7; D is perhaps TRBD2 (6 bases). Germline CDR1 SGHNT, CDR2 YYREEE (reference sequence). The CDR3 has 14 amino acids. V lost 0 bases, J lost 5 bases, and 12 bases lay in between. The DNA of the CDR3 is TGTGCCAGCAGCTTGGGAGTGACTAGTGACGAGCAGTACTTC. The encoded protein is CASSLGVTSDEQYF.

This chain connects TRBV7-9 to TRBJ2-7, with 13 bases identical to TRBD2. The CDR3 is made up of 13 amino acids. V shed 8 bases, J shed 5 bases, and the junction held 3 bases outside the gene matches. CDR1 and CDR2 (germline): SEHNR, FQNEAQ (reference sequence). The CDR3 region is CASRLAGGDEQYF. The CDR3 nucleotides are TGTGCCAGCCGACTAGCGGGGGGCGACGAGCAGTACTTC.

The rearrangement joins TRBV28 to TRBJ2-1; 10 nucleotides line up with TRBD2. Trimming removed 6 bases from V and 3 bases from J; junction bases left unmatched: 8. The CDR3 has 16 amino acids. Germline assignment: CDR1 MDHEN and CDR2 SYDVKM. CDR3 protein: CASSTGTSVIYNEQFF. Here the CDR3 DNA reads TGTGCCAGCAGCACCGGGACTAGCGTTATCTACAATGAGCAGTTCTTC.

J is TRBJ2-1 and V is TRBV28; no clear D. Germline V gives CDR1 MDHEN, CDR2 SYDVKM. The CDR3 has 11 amino acids. With 3 bases removed from V and 10 bases from J, the gap between germline ends came to 7 bases. CDR3 bases: TGTGCCAGCAGTTTGACTCGGGAGCAGTTCTTC. Translation: CASSLTREQFF.

The chain uses TRBV28 and TRBJ1-2, with D perhaps matching TRBD1 (5 bases). V lost 3 bases and J 2 bases, leaving 10 bases between the germline ends. The CDR3 spans 14 residues. CDR1 and CDR2 from the germline V gene are MDHEN and SYDVKM. The CDR3 spells CASSFRAGNYGYTF. The CDR3 DNA sequence: TGTGCCAGCAGTTTCCGGGCAGGGAACTATGGCTACACCTTC.

The chain combines TRBV12-2 with TRBJ1-4. TRBV12-2 is a documented pseudogene. The CDR3 has 16 residues. The CDR3 here is CASRPPGGSGPGELFF. The CDR3 DNA follows: TGTGCAAGTCGCCCGCCGGGAGGTTCCGGCCCGGGCGAACTGTTTTTT.

The CDR3: CASSQGPAESNQPQHF. CDR3 DNA: TGCGCCAGCAGCCAGGGGCCAGCCGAAAGCAATCAGCCCCAGCATTTT. The rearrangement uses TRBV5-1 and TRBJ1-5; TRBD1 is a possible D gene (6 bases). The CDR3 extends over 16 amino acids. The germline gives CDR1 SGHRS, CDR2 YFSETQ. V shed 4 bases and J shed 1 base, with 15 bases lying between them.

V gene TRBV24-1 combines with J gene TRBJ2-7, with 11 nucleotides matching TRBD1. The CDR3 spans 13 residues. The V gene's germline CDR1 is KGHDR and CDR2 SFDVKD. After removal of 8 bases from V and 6 bases from J, the junction contained 5 bases not matched to a gene. The CDR3 protein is CATNTGQGGEQYF. The CDR3 DNA follows: TGTGCCACCAATACGGGACAGGGGGGCGAGCAGTACTTC.

The chain couples TRBV19 to TRBJ2-1, with TRBD1 as a possible D gene (6 bases). This CDR3 has 11 residues. Trimming removed 5 bases at V and 10 bases at J, with 9 bases between. Germline CDR1 and CDR2: LNHDA and SQIVND (reference sequence). The DNA of the CDR3 is TGTGCCAGTAGTGGCAGGGGAGAGCAGTTCTTC. Protein product: CASSGRGEQFF.

The gene calls are TRBV9 and TRBJ1-5; D possibly corresponds to TRBD1 (5 bases). The CDR3 extends over 15 amino acids. The V and J ends lost 0 bases and 3 bases respectively, with 10 bases between them. The germline gives CDR1 SGDLS, CDR2 YYNGEE. In DNA, the CDR3 is TGTGCCAGCAGCGTAGCTGGGGCAGACAATCAGCCCCAGCATTTT. This gives the protein CASSVAGADNQPQHF.

This chain connects TRBV28 to TRBJ1-4; 9 bases are shared with TRBD1. The V segment lost 5 bases and the J segment 5 bases; nucleotides outside the gene matches: 6. CDR1 is MDHEN and CDR2 is SYDVKM in the germline V gene. The CDR3 consists of 15 residues. Here the CDR3 DNA reads TGTGCCAGCAGTCCCCGGACAGGGGCAAATGAAAAACTGTTTTTT. Encoded protein: CASSPRTGANEKLFF. Looking up the rest from reference TRBV28 and TRBJ1-4 gives the full variable domain: DVKVTQSSRYLVKRTGEKVFLECVQDMDHENMFWYRQDPGLGLRLIYFSYDVKMKEKGDIPEGYSVSREKKERFSLILESASTNQTSMYLCASSPRTGANEKLFFGSGTQLSVL.

CDR3 loop: CASSKDGNSTDTQYF. DNA of the CDR3: TGTGCCAGCAGCAAGGACGGGAATTCCACAGATACGCAGTATTTT. The rearrangement links TRBV21-1 to TRBJ2-3; the tabulated D call, TRBD2, remains unverified against the DNA. TRBV21-1 constitutes a pseudogene. CDR3 size: 15 residues.

The chain recombines TRBV28 with TRBJ2-3; D unresolved. From germline, CDR1 is MDHEN and CDR2 SYDVKM. The CDR3 extends over 13 amino acids. Trimming removed 4 bases from V and 9 bases from J, with 14 bases in between. In DNA form, the CDR3 reads TGTGCCAGCAGTTCCCCCGGAAGAGGCACGCAGTATTTT. Translated, it gives CASSSPGRGTQYF. Full variable domain (rest looked up from reference TRBV28 and TRBJ2-3): DVKVTQSSRYLVKRTGEKVFLECVQDMDHENMFWYRQDPGLGLRLIYFSYDVKMKEKGDIPEGYSVSREKKERFSLILESASTNQTSMYLCASSSPGRGTQYFGPGTRLTVL.

This chain connects TRBV6-5 to TRBJ1-6, with D tentatively TRBD1 (5 bases). Trimming shortened V by 8 bases and J by 10 bases, and 18 bases separated the two germline ends. CDR1 and CDR2 from the germline V gene are MNHEY and SVGAGI. This CDR3 comprises 14 residues. The CDR3 coding sequence is TGTGCCAGCGCGACAGCGCCACAGAGGTCACCCCTCCACTTT. This codes for CASATAPQRSPLHF.

DNA for the CDR3: TGTGCCAGCAGCTTAGAGGGGACAGGGAGAGGGGTTAGACCCCAGCATTTT. Translating gives CASSLEGTGRGVRPQHF. The V gene is TRBV7-2, the J gene TRBJ1-5; 9 bases map to TRBD1. The CDR3 is made up of 17 amino acids. Germline V lookup: CDR1 SGHTA, CDR2 FQGNSA. The J segment lost 10 bases and the V segment lost 1 base, leaving 14 bases of the junction unmatched.

The chain joins TRBV28 to TRBJ2-2; D call uncertain. The germline V gene has CDR1 MDHEN and CDR2 SYDVKM. Trimming pared 8 bases from V and 1 base from J, leaving 8 bases between. This CDR3 contains 13 residues. The CDR3 DNA sequence: TGTGCCAGCCAGGATGGGAACACCGGGGAGCTGTTTTTT. Protein sequence: CASQDGNTGELFF.